A selection of T cell receptor beta chains follows, all from one sample in a study of T-cell reconstitution after alpha-beta-depleted transplantation in children. One entry per CDR3 protein results from TCRdb running MiXCR on the PCR reads. This table holds hundreds of thousands of distinct CDR3 sequences, nearly 10% found once. The material sequenced was PBMCs from the stem cell graft donor, taken from the stem cell graft. Receptors were obtained from a human donor who donated a stem cell graft to a child with SCID. Each CDR3 is given with its conserved first and last residue. A D gene is named only where the DNA matches it firmly. Only some rows state a clone size, as once, few, many or a class for expanded clones.

>TRBJ2-2|TRBV5-1|few|NA
CASSLEGANTGELFF
TGCGCCAGCAGCTTGGAAGGGGCGAACACCGGGGAGCTGTTTTTT
>TRBJ2-2|TRBV15|NA|TRBD2
CATSGGGGANTGEPFF
TGTGCCACCAGCGGCGGCGGGGGGGCCAACACCGGGGAGCCGTTTTTT
>TRBJ2-3|TRBV5-1|NA|TRBD1
CASSDPGTGRSPPVDTQYF
TGCGCCAGCAGCGACCCCGGGACAGGGCGGAGTCCCCCAGTAGATACGCAGTATTTT
>TRBJ2-5|TRBV9|many|TRBD2
CASSVPSGGQETQYF
TGTGCCAGCAGCGTTCCTAGCGGGGGACAAGAGACCCAGTACTTC
>TRBJ2-5|TRBV18|many|NA
CASSPSQETQYF
TGTGCCAGCAGTCCTTCGCAAGAGACCCAGTACTTC
>TRBJ2-3|TRBV12-3/TRBV12-4|NA|NA
CASSRATQYF
TGTGCCAGCAGTAGGGCCACGCAGTATTTT
>TRBJ2-5|TRBV7-2|NA|NA
CASSLNFGGPQETQYF
TGTGCCAGCAGCTTAAACTTTGGGGGGCCCCAAGAGACCCAGTACTTC
>TRBJ1-3|TRBV3-1|few|NA
CASSEGLAGNTIYF
TGTGCCAGCAGCGAAGGGTTGGCTGGAAACACCATATATTTT
>TRBJ2-2|TRBV18|NA|TRBD1
CASSPSRTGRSTGELFF
TGTGCCAGCTCACCGTCGAGGACAGGACGCAGCACCGGGGAGCTGTTTTTT
>TRBJ2-7|TRBV4-1|NA|NA
CASSQDPHTLSYEQYF
TGCGCCAGCAGCCAAGATCCGCATACCCTCTCCTACGAGCAGTACTTC
>TRBJ2-1|TRBV20-1|few|TRBD1
CSARKLLAGQGPNEQFF
TGCAGTGCTAGGAAGCTGTTGGCGGGACAGGGCCCGAATGAGCAGTTCTTC
>TRBJ2-3|TRBV9|many|NA
CASSMEEQGPTDTQYF
TGTGCCAGCAGCATGGAAGAACAGGGTCCAACAGATACGCAGTATTTT
>TRBJ2-7|TRBV19|many|TRBD1
CASSPGTENLEQYF
TGTGCCAGTAGTCCCGGGACAGAGAACCTCGAGCAGTACTTC
>TRBJ2-7|TRBV7-8|NA|NA
CASSQGLSRDEQYF
TGTGCCAGCAGCCAAGGACTCTCACGGGACGAGCAGTACTTC
>TRBJ1-2|TRBV7-9|NA|TRBD1
CASGLGQGGYGYTF
TGTGCCAGCGGACTGGGACAGGGAGGGTATGGCTACACCTTC
>TRBJ1-2|TRBV27|NA|NA
CASSLSPTLGVGYTF
TGTGCCAGCAGTTTATCTCCAACCCTGGGAGTTGGCTACACCTTC
>TRBJ2-7|TRBV29-1|few|TRBD1
CSVGTGENYEQYF
TGCAGCGTTGGCACAGGGGAGAACTACGAGCAGTACTTC
>TRBJ2-3|TRBV5-1|NA|TRBD2
CASSPLAGGPPTQYF
TGCGCCAGCAGCCCGCTAGCGGGGGGGCCTCCTACGCAGTATTTT
>TRBJ2-7|TRBV5-6|many|NA
CASSLVARSSYEQYF
TGTGCCAGCAGCTTGGTGGCCAGAAGCTCCTACGAGCAGTACTTC
>TRBJ2-3|TRBV20-1|many|TRBD1
CSAAGQGEKDTQYF
TGCAGTGCTGCTGGACAGGGGGAGAAAGATACGCAGTATTTT
>TRBJ2-5|TRBV10-3|few|TRBD2
CAISASLAWETQYF
TGTGCCATCAGTGCATCACTAGCGTGGGAGACCCAGTACTTC
>TRBJ2-5|TRBV6-1|few|TRBD1
CASSEMTGQGETQYF
TGTGCCAGCAGTGAAATGACAGGGCAGGGGGAGACCCAGTACTTC
>TRBJ2-3|TRBV7-3|few|TRBD2
CASRTSGGTDTQYF
TGTGCCAGCAGGACTAGCGGGGGCACAGATACGCAGTATTTT
>TRBJ2-5|TRBV5-5|NA|NA
CASSGGTEPLRETQYF
TGTGCCAGCAGCGGGGGGACAGAGCCCCTTCGGGAGACCCAGTACTTC
>TRBJ2-2|TRBV12-3/TRBV12-4|few|TRBD2
CASRTGLANTGELFF
TGTGCCAGCAGGACAGGACTAGCAAACACCGGGGAGCTGTTTTTT
>TRBJ2-5|TRBV9|NA|TRBD1
CASSPSNRGFQETQYF
TGTGCCAGCAGTCCTAGCAACAGGGGATTCCAAGAGACCCAGTACTTC
>TRBJ2-5|TRBV18|once|TRBD1
CASSPQGAQETEYF
TGTGCCAGCTCACCCCAGGGGGCCCAAGAGACCGAGTACTTC
>TRBJ2-2|TRBV7-3|many|NA
CASSLMGQNTGELFF
TGTGCCAGCAGCTTAATGGGGCAAAACACCGGGGAGCTGTTTTTT
>TRBJ2-2|TRBV9|few|TRBD2
CASSETSGGAGTGELFF
TGTGCCAGCAGCGAGACTAGCGGGGGGGCAGGAACCGGGGAGCTGTTTTTT
>TRBJ2-5|TRBV5-1|NA|NA
CASAISTETQYF
TGCGCCAGCGCGATCAGCACAGAGACCCAGTACTTC
>TRBJ2-7|TRBV5-1|many|NA
CASSITNYEQYF
TGCGCCAGCAGCATAACTAACTACGAGCAGTACTTC
>TRBJ1-1|TRBV10-3|NA|NA
CAISESGNTEAFF
TGTGCCATCAGTGAATCAGGAAACACTGAAGCTTTCTTT
>TRBJ2-7|TRBV3-1|few|NA
CASSQRGLSDEQYF
TGTGCCAGCAGCCAACGGGGGCTTTCTGACGAGCAGTACTTC
>TRBJ2-7|TRBV20-1|NA|NA
CSARVGAGAPYEQYF
TGCAGTGCTAGAGTTGGGGCGGGGGCCCCCTACGAGCAGTACTTC
>TRBJ2-3|TRBV10-3|NA|TRBD2
CAIKKSGGTTDTQYF
TGTGCCATCAAAAAAAGCGGGGGCACTACAGATACGCAGTATTTT
>TRBJ2-1|TRBV5-1|many|TRBD2
CASSLLAGRSYNEQFF
TGCGCCAGCAGCTTGCTAGCGGGGAGGTCCTACAATGAGCAGTTCTTC
>TRBJ2-6|TRBV10-3|NA|NA
CATGKPIDSGANVLTF
TGTGCCACCGGGAAACCAATTGACTCTGGGGCCAACGTCCTGACTTTC
>TRBJ1-2|TRBV6-6|few|TRBD1
CASRGQGGNGYTF
TGTGCCAGCAGGGGACAGGGAGGGAATGGCTACACCTTC
>TRBJ2-4|TRBV20-1|many|NA
CSASGRFKNIQYF
TGCAGTGCTAGTGGACGATTCAAAAACATTCAGTACTTC
>TRBJ2-5|TRBV5-5|NA|TRBD2
CASSTGGIWETQYF
TGTGCCAGCAGCACGGGAGGCATTTGGGAGACCCAGTACTTC
>TRBJ1-4|TRBV7-8|few|NA
CASSLATGIGEKLFF
TGTGCCAGCAGCTTAGCGACGGGGATTGGTGAAAAACTGTTTTTT
>TRBJ2-5|TRBV9|few|TRBD2
CASSVEGLAGETQYF
TGTGCCAGCAGCGTAGAGGGACTAGCGGGGGAGACCCAGTACTTC
>TRBJ1-3|TRBV11-2|many|NA
CASSQVRLLRPIYF
TGTGCCAGCAGTCAAGTTCGACTTCTACGACCCATATATTTT
>TRBJ1-5|TRBV16|many|NA
CASSQSRVGNQPQHF
TGTGCCAGCAGCCAATCGCGCGTTGGCAATCAGCCCCAGCATTTT
>TRBJ2-3|TRBV5-5|NA|NA
CASSLEGLAADTQYF
TGTGCCAGCAGCTTAGAGGGACTGGCCGCAGATACGCAGTATTTT
>TRBJ2-6|TRBV10-3|many|NA
CAISGRGHFGANVLTF
TGTGCCATCAGTGGTAGGGGTCACTTTGGGGCCAACGTCCTGACTTTC
>TRBJ1-6|TRBV12-3/TRBV12-4|few|NA
CASSPHDNSPLHF
TGTGCCAGCAGTCCCCATGACAATTCACCCCTCCACTTT
>TRBJ1-5|TRBV18|NA|TRBD1
CASSPWTGANQPQHF
TGTGCCAGCTCCCCCTGGACAGGGGCCAATCAGCCCCAGCATTTT